This passage covers 20 T cell receptor beta chains from one sample sequenced in a study of long-term antiretroviral therapy in people with HIV. The immunoSEQ assay was v3.0, run at survey level. Produced via immunoSEQ multiplex PCR; TCRdb's table is partial and in-frame only. The sample lists about 28,000 clones, roughly 96% occurring once. The starting material was unsorted PBMCs, obtained 6 to 6.5 years after starting antiretroviral therapy. These TCRs come from a man aged 30 to 45 with HIV.

This clone showed up just once. The chain has TRBV15 and TRBJ2-7; 8 nucleotides line up with TRBD1. Germline lookup yields CDR1 LNHNV and CDR2 YYDKDF (reference sequence). CDR3 size: 14 residues. V dropped 1 base and J dropped 4; count of bases not matched to a gene: 3. The CDR3 reads CATSRGGQVYEQYF. The CDR3 DNA is TGTGCCACCAGCAGAGGGGGACAGGTTTACGAGCAGTACTTC.

The chain has TRBV28 and TRBJ2-7; D ambiguous. V lost 6 bases to trimming and J lost 1 base, with 13 bases between them. This CDR3 has 14 residues. Germline CDR1 MDHEN, CDR2 SYDVKM. CDR3 bases: TGTGCCAGCAGCGCACCCGGACCGTCCTACGAGCAGTACTTC. Translating it yields CASSAPGPSYEQYF. Combining the CDR3 with reference TRBV28 and TRBJ2-7 gives the whole variable domain DVKVTQSSRYLVKRTGEKVFLECVQDMDHENMFWYRQDPGLGLRLIYFSYDVKMKEKGDIPEGYSVSREKKERFSLILESASTNQTSMYLCASSAPGPSYEQYFGPGTRLTVT.

This rearrangement joins TRBV9 to TRBJ2-7, with 11 bases aligning to TRBD2. J lost 2 bases, V lost 4 bases, and 2 bases had no gene match. The V gene's germline CDR1 is SGDLS and CDR2 YYNGEE. The CDR3 is 14 amino acids. The CDR3 sequence: CASSSGLAAYEQYF. CDR3 DNA sequence: TGTGCCAGCAGCTCGGGACTAGCGGCCTACGAGCAGTACTTC. Full variable domain (rest looked up from reference TRBV9 and TRBJ2-7): DSGVTQTPKHLITATGQRVTLRCSPRSGDLSVYWYQQSLDQGLQFLIQYYNGEERAKGNILERFSAQQFPDLHSELNLSSLELGDSALYFCASSSGLAAYEQYFGPGTRLTVT.

The chain recombines TRBV7-9 with TRBJ1-1; 9 bases fit TRBD1. This CDR3 has 14 residues. CDR1 is SEHNR, CDR2 FQNEAQ, per germline (reference sequence). The ends lost 3 bases at V and 7 bases at J; junction bases unmatched: 6. CDR3 bases: TGTGCCAGCAGCTTGTACAGGGGGCTTGGTGAAGCTTTCTTT. Amino acid sequence: CASSLYRGLGEAFF. Full variable domain (remainder filled in from reference TRBV7-9 and TRBJ1-1): DTGVSQNPRHKITKRGQNVTFRCDPISEHNRLYWYRQTLGQGPEFLTYFQNEAQLEKSRLLSDRFSAERPKGSFSTLEIQRTEQGDSAMYLCASSLYRGLGEAFFGQGTRLTVV.

The J gene is TRBJ2-5, the V gene TRBV6-5; a possible D gene is TRBD1 (7 bases). The CDR3 runs 15 residues. CDR1 is MNHEY, CDR2 SVGAGI, per germline. With 4 bases removed from V and 3 bases from J, the gap between germline ends came to 15 bases. CDR3 amino acids: CASSSRGAGEETQYF. As DNA, the CDR3 is TGTGCCAGCAGTTCCAGGGGGGCAGGGGAAGAGACCCAGTACTTC.

The J gene is TRBJ1-1, the V gene TRBV11-2; a weak D match, TRBD1 (6 bases). The CDR3 sequence is 17 residues long. V lost 0 bases and J lost 2, with 16 bases in between. The germline gives CDR1 SGHAT, CDR2 FQNNGV. DNA of the CDR3: TGTGCCAGCAGCTTAGACACTACAGGGCTTTACAACACTGAAGCTTTCTTT. Protein: CASSLDTTGLYNTEAFF.

The chain carries TRBV28 and TRBJ2-1, with TRBD1 as a possible D gene (6 bases). Trimming removed 5 bases at V and 15 bases at J, with 23 bases between. The length of the CDR3 is 14 residues. The germline V gene has CDR1 MDHEN and CDR2 SYDVKM. The CDR3 nucleotides read TGTGCCAGCAGTGGGCCCGGAAGGGGGAACGATGGGTTCTTC. Its translation: CASSGPGRGNDGFF.

This chain's CDR3 is CASSLSGPPSYNEQFF. The CDR3 DNA reads as TGTGCCAGCAGTTTATCGGGACCCCCCTCCTACAATGAGCAGTTCTTC. The chain is built from TRBV27 and TRBJ2-1; D tentatively reads TRBD1 or TRBD2 (5 bases each). The CDR3 sequence is 16 residues long. Per the germline V gene, CDR1 is MNHEY and CDR2 is SMNVEV (reference sequence). Trimming cost V 0 bases and J 0 bases, with 9 bases left between them.

The CDR3 region is CASSSSTGSNSPLHF. The CDR3 DNA reads as TGTGCCAGCAGTTCCTCCACAGGGAGTAATTCACCCCTCCACTTT. The V call is TRBV6-6, the J call TRBJ1-6; tentative D call: TRBD1 (6 bases). The V and J ends lost 4 bases and 6 bases respectively, with 13 bases between them. CDR1 and CDR2 from the germline V gene are MNHNY and SVGAGI (reference sequence). This CDR3 region has 15 residues.

In its sample, this clone was seen a few times. The chain is built from TRBV25-1 and TRBJ2-2; 11 nucleotides align to TRBD1. Germline values: CDR1 MGHDK, CDR2 SYGVNS. The CDR3 has 14 residues. J was trimmed by 3 bases and V by 8 bases; bases with no gene match: 2. The CDR3 loop is CASRTGGDTGELFF. CDR3 coding DNA: TGTGCCAGCCGGACAGGGGGCGACACCGGGGAGCTGTTTTTT.

The chain joins TRBV7-9 to TRBJ2-5; 8 bases are shared with TRBD2. The ends lost 11 bases at V and 1 base at J; junction bases unmatched: 15. The CDR3 covers 16 residues. Germline CDR1 reads SEHNR; CDR2 reads FQNEAQ (reference sequence). The CDR3 sequence is CAPYRQAGALQETQYF. The CDR3 DNA sequence: TGTGCCCCCTACCGTCAAGCGGGGGCCCTCCAAGAGACCCAGTACTTC.

The chain employs TRBV28 and TRBJ2-7, with 9 bases that match TRBD1. V was clipped by 5 bases and J by 4 bases; unmatched bases: 6. There are 14 residues in the CDR3. In germline, CDR1 is MDHEN, CDR2 SYDVKM. CDR3 sequence reads: CASSGGTGNYEQYF. The CDR3 region has the DNA TGTGCCAGCAGTGGTGGGACAGGGAATTACGAGCAGTACTTC.

This chain links TRBV6-1 with TRBJ1-5; D is perhaps TRBD1 (5 bases). The germline V gene encodes CDR1 MNHNS and CDR2 SASEGT. The CDR3 spans 15 residues. The V end was cut by 6 bases, the J end by 0 bases, with 12 bases between. The CDR3 sequence is CASSRTGYSNQPQHF. The DNA for the CDR3 is TGTGCCAGCAGCCGAACAGGTTATAGCAATCAGCCCCAGCATTTT.

The chain employs TRBV4-3 and TRBJ2-7, with TRBD2 as a possible D gene (6 bases). CDR3 length: 14 residues. The V end lost 1 base, the J end lost 3 bases, and 10 bases lay between the germline ends. CDR1 is LGHNA and CDR2 is YSLEER in the germline V gene. DNA of the CDR3: TGCGCCAGCAGCCAAGGTACTAGCAGCTACGAGCAGTACTTC. This sequence encodes CASSQGTSSYEQYF.

The chain couples TRBV27 to TRBJ2-3; no reliable D call. CDR1 and CDR2 from the germline V gene are MNHEY and SMNVEV (reference sequence). V was pared by 8 bases and J by 2 bases, with 11 bases between. This CDR3 comprises 13 residues. CDR3 DNA sequence: TGTGCCAGCGGCCCGGGCATCACAGATACGCAGTATTTT. Amino acid sequence: CASGPGITDTQYF.

The gene calls are TRBV12-5 and TRBJ1-1, with D perhaps TRBD1 (5 bases). The V and J ends lost 6 bases and 2 bases respectively, with 13 bases between them. The V gene's germline CDR1 is LGHNT and CDR2 FRNRAP. This CDR3 comprises 14 residues. CDR3 loop: CASGRDSANTEAFF. The DNA of the CDR3 is TGTGCTAGTGGCCGTGACAGTGCCAACACTGAAGCTTTCTTT.

This sequence joins TRBV5-4 and TRBJ2-1; TRBD1 is a possible D gene (6 bases). V lost 1 base to trimming and J lost 7 bases, with 18 bases between them. Looked up from germline, CDR1 is SGHNT and CDR2 is YYREEE (reference sequence). The CDR3 is 16 residues long. CDR3 DNA sequence: TGTGCCAGCAGCTTGATCGACCCGGGACAAGGGAATGAGCAGTTCTTC. Amino acid sequence: CASSLIDPGQGNEQFF.

The V and J genes are TRBV19 and TRBJ2-2; D possibly corresponds to TRBD2 (6 bases). V was shortened by 5 bases and J by 10 bases, with 17 bases between the two germline ends. The CDR3 contains 14 residues. From germline, CDR1 is LNHDA and CDR2 SQIVND (reference sequence). This chain's CDR3 is CASSGGVLRPELFF. As DNA, the CDR3 is TGTGCCAGTAGTGGCGGGGTCCTTAGGCCGGAGCTGTTTTTT.

The chain employs TRBV19 and TRBJ2-2; tentative D call: TRBD2 (5 bases). V dropped 0 bases and J dropped 0 bases, with 8 bases sitting between them. CDR1 is LNHDA, CDR2 SQIVND, per germline (reference sequence). CDR3 size: 16 residues. CDR3 protein: CASSIDEGPNTGELFF. The CDR3 DNA reads as TGTGCCAGTAGTATAGACGAGGGCCCGAACACCGGGGAGCTGTTTTTT.

The chain recombines TRBV4-1 with TRBJ1-4, with D perhaps matching TRBD1 (6 bases). The germline gives CDR1 MGHRA, CDR2 YSYEKL. There are 14 residues in the CDR3. V lost 4 bases and J lost 7, with 13 bases in between. The CDR3 DNA reads TGCGCCAGCAGCCCCCCCAGGGGCGGTGAAAAACTGTTTTTT. Protein: CASSPPRGGEKLFF.